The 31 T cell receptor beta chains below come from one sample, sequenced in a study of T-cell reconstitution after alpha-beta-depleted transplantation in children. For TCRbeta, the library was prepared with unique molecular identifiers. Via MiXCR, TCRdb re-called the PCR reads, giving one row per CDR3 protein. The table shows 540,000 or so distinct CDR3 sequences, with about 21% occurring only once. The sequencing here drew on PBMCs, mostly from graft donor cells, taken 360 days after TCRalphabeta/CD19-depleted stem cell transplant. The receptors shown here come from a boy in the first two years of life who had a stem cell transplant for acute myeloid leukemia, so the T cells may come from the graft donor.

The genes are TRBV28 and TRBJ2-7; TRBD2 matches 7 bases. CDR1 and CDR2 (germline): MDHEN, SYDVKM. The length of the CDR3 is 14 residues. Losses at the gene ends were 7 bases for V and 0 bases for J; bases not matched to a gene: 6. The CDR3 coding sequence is TGTGCCAGCACCGAGCGGGACGGCTCCTACGAGCAGTACGTC. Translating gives CASTERDGSYEQYV.

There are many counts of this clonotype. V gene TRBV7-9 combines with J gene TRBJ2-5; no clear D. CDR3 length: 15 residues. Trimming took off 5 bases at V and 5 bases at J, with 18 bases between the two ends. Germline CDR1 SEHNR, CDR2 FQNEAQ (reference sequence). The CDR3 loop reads CASSRQVRSAETQYF. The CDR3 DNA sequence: TGTGCCAGCAGCCGTCAGGTCAGGAGCGCGGAGACCCAGTACTTC.

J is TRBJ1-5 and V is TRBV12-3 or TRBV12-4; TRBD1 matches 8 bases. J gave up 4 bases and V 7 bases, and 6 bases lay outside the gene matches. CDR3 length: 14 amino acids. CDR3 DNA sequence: TGTGCCAGCACCCTACAGGGGGAAAATCAGCCCCAGCATTTT. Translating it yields CASTLQGENQPQHF.

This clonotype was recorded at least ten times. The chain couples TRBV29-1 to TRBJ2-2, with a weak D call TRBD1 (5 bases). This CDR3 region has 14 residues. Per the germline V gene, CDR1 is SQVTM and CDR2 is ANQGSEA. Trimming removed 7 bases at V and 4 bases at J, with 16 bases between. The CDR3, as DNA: TGCAGCGCAATAAGGGGTGACGGCACCGGGGAGCTGTTTTTT. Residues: CSAIRGDGTGELFF.

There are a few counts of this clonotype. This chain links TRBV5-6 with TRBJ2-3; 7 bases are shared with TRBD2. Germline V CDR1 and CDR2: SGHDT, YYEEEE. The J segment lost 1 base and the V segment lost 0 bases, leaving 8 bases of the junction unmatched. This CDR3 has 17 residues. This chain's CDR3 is CASSLAASGIRTDTQYF. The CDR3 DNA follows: TGTGCCAGCAGCTTGGCAGCTAGCGGAATTCGCACAGATACGCAGTATTTT.

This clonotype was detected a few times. CDR3 region: CASSYSLASYEQYV. CDR3 coding DNA: TGTGCCAGCAGTTACTCACTAGCGTCCTACGAGCAGTACGTC. The chain couples TRBV6-5 to TRBJ2-7, with TRBD2 identical over 7 bases. The CDR3 consists of 14 residues. Germline loops: CDR1 MNHEY, CDR2 SVGAGI. V trimming: 0 bases; J trimming: 1 base; junction bases outside the gene matches: 0.

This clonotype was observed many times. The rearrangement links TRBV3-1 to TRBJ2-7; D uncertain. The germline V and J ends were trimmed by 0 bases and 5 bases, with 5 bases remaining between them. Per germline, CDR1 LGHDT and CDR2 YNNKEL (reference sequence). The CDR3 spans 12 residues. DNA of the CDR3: TGTGCCAGCAGCCAAGATACGGACGAGCAGTACTTC. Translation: CASSQDTDEQYF.

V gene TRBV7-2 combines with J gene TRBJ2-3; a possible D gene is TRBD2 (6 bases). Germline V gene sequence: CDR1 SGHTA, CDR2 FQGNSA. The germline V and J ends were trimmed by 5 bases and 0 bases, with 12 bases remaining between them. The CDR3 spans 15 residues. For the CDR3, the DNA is TGTGCCAGCAGCCGACGGGACTTTAGCACAGATACGCAGTATTTT. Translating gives CASSRRDFSTDTQYF.

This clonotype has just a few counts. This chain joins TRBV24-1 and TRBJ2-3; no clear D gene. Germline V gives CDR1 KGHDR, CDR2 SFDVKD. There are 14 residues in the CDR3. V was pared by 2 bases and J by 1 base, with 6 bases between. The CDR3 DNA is TGTGCCACCAGTGATTCCTCTGGCACAGATACGCAGTATTTT. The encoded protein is CATSDSSGTDTQYF.

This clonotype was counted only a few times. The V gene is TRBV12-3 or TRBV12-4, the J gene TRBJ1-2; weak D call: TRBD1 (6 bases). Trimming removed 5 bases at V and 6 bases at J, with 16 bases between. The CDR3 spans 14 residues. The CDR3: CASSVIQGNNGYTF. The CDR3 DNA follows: TGTGCCAGCAGTGTAATACAGGGAAACAATGGCTACACCTTC.

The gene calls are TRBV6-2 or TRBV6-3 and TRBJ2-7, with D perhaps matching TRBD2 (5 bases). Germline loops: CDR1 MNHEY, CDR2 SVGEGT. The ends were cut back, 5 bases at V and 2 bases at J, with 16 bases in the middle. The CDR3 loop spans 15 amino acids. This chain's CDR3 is CASSPHGVSAYEQYF. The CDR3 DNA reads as TGTGCCAGCAGTCCCCACGGGGTCTCCGCCTACGAGCAGTACTTC.

The CDR3 sequence: CATSREGGPTGELFF. Here the CDR3 DNA reads TGTGCCACCAGCAGAGAAGGGGGACCCACCGGGGAGCTGTTTTTT. The chain is built from TRBV15 and TRBJ2-2; a weak D match, TRBD1 (6 bases). This CDR3 region has 15 residues. The V gene's germline CDR1 is LNHNV and CDR2 YYDKDF (reference sequence). V was trimmed by 0 bases and J by 4 bases, leaving 9 bases between them.

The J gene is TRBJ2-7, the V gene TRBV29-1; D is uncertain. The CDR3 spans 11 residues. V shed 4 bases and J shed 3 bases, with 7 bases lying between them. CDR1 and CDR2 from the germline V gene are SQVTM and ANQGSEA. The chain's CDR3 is CSVGSGYEQYF. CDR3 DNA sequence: TGCAGCGTTGGTTCAGGCTACGAGCAGTACTTC.

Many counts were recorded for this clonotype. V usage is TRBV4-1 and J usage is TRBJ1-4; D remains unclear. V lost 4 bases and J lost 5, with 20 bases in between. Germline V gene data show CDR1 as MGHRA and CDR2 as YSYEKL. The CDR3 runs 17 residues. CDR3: CASSPVIRGERNEKLFF. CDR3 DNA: TGCGCCAGCAGCCCAGTAATCCGGGGTGAAAGAAATGAAAAACTGTTTTTT.

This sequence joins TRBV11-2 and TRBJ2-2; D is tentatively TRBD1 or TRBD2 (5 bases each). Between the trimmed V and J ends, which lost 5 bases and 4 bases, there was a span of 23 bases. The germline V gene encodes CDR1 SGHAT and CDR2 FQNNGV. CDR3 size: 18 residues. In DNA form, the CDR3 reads TGTGCCAGCAGCACTCGGGACCCAACCCCCCTTTTCACCGGGGAGCTGTTTTTT. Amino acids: CASSTRDPTPLFTGELFF.

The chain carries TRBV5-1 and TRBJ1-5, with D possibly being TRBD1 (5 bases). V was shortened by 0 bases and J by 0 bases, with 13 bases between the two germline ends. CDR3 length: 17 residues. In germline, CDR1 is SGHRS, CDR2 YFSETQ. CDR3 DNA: TGCGCCAGCAGCTTGGATAGGGGCCTTTATAGCAATCAGCCCCAGCATTTT. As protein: CASSLDRGLYSNQPQHF. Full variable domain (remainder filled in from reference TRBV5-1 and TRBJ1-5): KAGVTQTPRYLIKTRGQQVTLSCSPISGHRSVSWYQQTPGQGLQFLFEYFSETQRNKGNFPGRFSGRQFSNSRSEMNVSTLELGDSALYLCASSLDRGLYSNQPQHFGDGTRLSIL.

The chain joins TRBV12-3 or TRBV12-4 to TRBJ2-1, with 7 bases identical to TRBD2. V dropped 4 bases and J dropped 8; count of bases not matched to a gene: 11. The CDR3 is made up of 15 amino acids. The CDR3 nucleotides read TGTGCCAGCAGTTGGGGGGGTAGGCTTTTGGATGAGCAGTTCTTC. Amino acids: CASSWGGRLLDEQFF.

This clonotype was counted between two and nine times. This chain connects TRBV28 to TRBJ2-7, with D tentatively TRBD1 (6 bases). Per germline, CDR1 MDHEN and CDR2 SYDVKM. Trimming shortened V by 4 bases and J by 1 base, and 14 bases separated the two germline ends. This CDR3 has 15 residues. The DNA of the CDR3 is TGTGCCAGCAGTTCGACAGGCGGGTCGTCCTACGAGCAGTACGTC. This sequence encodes CASSSTGGSSYEQYV.

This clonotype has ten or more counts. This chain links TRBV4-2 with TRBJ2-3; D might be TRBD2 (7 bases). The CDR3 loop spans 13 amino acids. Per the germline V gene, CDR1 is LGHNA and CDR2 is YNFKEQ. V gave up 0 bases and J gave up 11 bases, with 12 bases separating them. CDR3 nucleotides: TGTGCCAGCAGCCAAGATTGGCGGGGGCTGCAGTATTTT. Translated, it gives CASSQDWRGLQYF.

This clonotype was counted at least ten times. The CDR3 is CSAPRQETQYF. The CDR3 coding sequence is TGCAGTGCTCCTCGACAAGAGACCCAGTACTTC. The genes are TRBV20-1 and TRBJ2-5; D is undetermined. Germline V lookup: CDR1 DFQATT, CDR2 SNEGSKA (reference sequence). The CDR3 is 11 residues long. Deletions cut 5 bases from V and 2 bases from J, with 6 bases between.

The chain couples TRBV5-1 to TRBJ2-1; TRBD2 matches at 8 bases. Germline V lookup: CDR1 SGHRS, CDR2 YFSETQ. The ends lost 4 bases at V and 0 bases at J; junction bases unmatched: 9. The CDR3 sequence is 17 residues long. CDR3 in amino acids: CASSPDSGASSYNEQFF. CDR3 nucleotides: TGCGCCAGCAGCCCTGATAGCGGGGCTAGCTCCTACAATGAGCAGTTCTTC.

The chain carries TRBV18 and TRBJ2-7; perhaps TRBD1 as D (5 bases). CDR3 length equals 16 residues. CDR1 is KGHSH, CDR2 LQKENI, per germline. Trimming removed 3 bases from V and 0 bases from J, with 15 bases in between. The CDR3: CASSPVGTRASYEQYV. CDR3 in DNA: TGTGCCAGCTCACCTGTGGGTACCAGGGCCTCCTACGAGCAGTACGTC.

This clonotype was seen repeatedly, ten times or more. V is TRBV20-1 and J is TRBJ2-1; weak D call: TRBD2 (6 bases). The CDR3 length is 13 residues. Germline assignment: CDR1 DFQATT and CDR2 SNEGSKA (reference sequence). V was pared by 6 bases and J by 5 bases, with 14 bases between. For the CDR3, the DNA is TGCAGTGCCTTCAGGCGGGGCCACAATGAGCAGTTCTTC. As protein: CSAFRRGHNEQFF.

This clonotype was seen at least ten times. The CDR3 here is CASSLSPRGNTGELFF. DNA for the CDR3: TGTGCCAGCAGCCTTAGCCCCCGCGGAAACACCGGGGAGCTGTTTTTT. The chain links TRBV9 to TRBJ2-2, with D unresolved. Germline V gives CDR1 SGDLS, CDR2 YYNGEE. This CDR3 spans 16 amino acids. V was pared by 4 bases and J by 2 bases, with 15 bases between.

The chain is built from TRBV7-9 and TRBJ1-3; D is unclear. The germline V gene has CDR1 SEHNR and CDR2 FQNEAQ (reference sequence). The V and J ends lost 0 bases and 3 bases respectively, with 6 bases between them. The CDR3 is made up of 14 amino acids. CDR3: CASSLAGFGNTIYF. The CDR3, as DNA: TGTGCCAGCAGCTTAGCAGGGTTTGGAAACACCATATATTTT.

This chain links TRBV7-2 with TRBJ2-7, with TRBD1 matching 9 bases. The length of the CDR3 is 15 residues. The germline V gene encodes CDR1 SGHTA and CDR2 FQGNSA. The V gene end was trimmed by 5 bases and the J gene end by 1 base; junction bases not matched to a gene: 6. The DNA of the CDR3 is TGTGCCAGCAGCCAGGGACAGGGTTTGTCCTACGAGCAGTACTTC. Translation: CASSQGQGLSYEQYF.

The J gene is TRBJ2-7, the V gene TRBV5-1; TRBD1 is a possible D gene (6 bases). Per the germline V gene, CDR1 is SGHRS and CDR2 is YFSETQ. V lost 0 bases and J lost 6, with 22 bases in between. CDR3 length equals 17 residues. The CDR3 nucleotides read TGCGCCAGCAGCTTGGCCGAATTTGGACAGACGTTTTCCGAGCAGTACGTC. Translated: CASSLAEFGQTFSEQYV.

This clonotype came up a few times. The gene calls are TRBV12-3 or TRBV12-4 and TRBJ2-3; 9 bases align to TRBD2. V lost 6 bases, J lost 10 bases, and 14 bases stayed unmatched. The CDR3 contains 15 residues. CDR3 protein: CASSPGGGAESSQYF. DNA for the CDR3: TGTGCCAGCAGCCCCGGCGGGGGGGCCGAGTCGTCGCAGTATTTT.

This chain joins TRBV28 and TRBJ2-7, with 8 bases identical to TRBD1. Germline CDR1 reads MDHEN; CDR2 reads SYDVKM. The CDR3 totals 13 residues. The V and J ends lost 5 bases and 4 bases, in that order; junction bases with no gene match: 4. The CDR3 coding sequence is TGTGCCAGCAGTCGACAGGGGTTGTACGAGCAGTACGTC. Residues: CASSRQGLYEQYV.

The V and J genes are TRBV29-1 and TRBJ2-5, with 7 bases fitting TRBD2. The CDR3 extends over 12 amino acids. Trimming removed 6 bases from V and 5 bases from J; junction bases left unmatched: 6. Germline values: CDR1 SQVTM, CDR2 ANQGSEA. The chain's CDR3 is CSVPSSGETQYF. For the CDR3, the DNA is TGCAGCGTCCCCTCTAGCGGCGAGACCCAGTACTTC.

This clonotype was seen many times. The CDR3 DNA is TGTGCCAGCAGACTTAGCGGTAGCTCCTACAATGAGCAGTTCTTC. It yields the protein CASRLSGSSYNEQFF. The V gene is TRBV6-2 or TRBV6-3, the J gene TRBJ2-1, with D possibly being TRBD2 (6 bases). Trimming removed 6 bases at V and 0 bases at J, with 12 bases between. This CDR3 has 15 residues. Germline CDR1 is MNHEY and CDR2 is SVGEGT.